Sequencing of this T cell receptor (beta chain) was carried out in a study of cytomegalovirus exposure and HLA in healthy donors. V lost 6 bases, J lost 3 bases, and 7 bases stayed unmatched. The CDR3 loop spans 14 amino acids. In germline, CDR1 is MNHNS, CDR2 SASEGT. The study ran its PCR with 60 Vbeta and 13 Jbeta primers. Some clones are missing from TCRdb's copy, which holds only in-frame ones; the method was immunoSEQ multiplex PCR. The table records around 190,000 clones, roughly 74% of them present only once. Overall study results and limits: Among the most significant clusters, several appeared linked to common viral pathogens in a later analysis.

Comment on this clone: What it recognizes is unknown.

The TCR was taken from a woman in her thirties in good health and CMV-seropositive. Sequencing was done on a sample of PBMCs. The J gene is TRBJ1-1, the V gene TRBV6-1; TRBD1 aligns across 7 bases. The CDR3 DNA follows: TGTGCCAGCAGGTATGACAGGGCGGACACTGAAGCTTTCTTT. Residues: CASRYDRADTEAFF.